This TCR beta chain emerged from a study of vaccination and CD4 T cells after COVID-19. Overall study: The convalescent group had six males, four females, seven Caucasians, two Asians, one multiracial. Overlapping spike peptides served as the stimulus for the cells. These peptides came from SARS-CoV-2 and from the common cold coronaviruses HCoV-NL63, HCoV-OC43 and HCoV-229E.

Treatment denoted: roughly ten-day PBMC culture with coronavirus spike peptide pools or control peptides (ViraFEST assay). Expansion of antigen-specific T cells with peptide pools by ViraFEST preceded sequencing of TCRs. At the Johns Hopkins FTIC core, DNA taken from cultured CD4+ T cells was sequenced by way of the Oncomine TCR Beta short-read assay. Genomic DNA was drawn out of CD4+ T cells grown in culture. One entry per CDR3 protein results from TCRdb running MiXCR on the PCR reads. The sample lists roughly 25,000 distinct CDR3 sequences, around 62% seen once, with roughly 8% in the top ten. A remark on this clonotype: As yet, its antigen is unknown.

Sequenced sample: CD4+ T cells from blood, cultured in vitro. The sequence was obtained from a human donor who had recovered from COVID-19.

DNA for the CDR3: TGTGCCAGTAGTGTGGGACAGGTGGGAGATACGCAGTATTTT. It encodes CASSVGQVGDTQYF. This chain connects TRBV19 to TRBJ2-3; TRBD1 agrees at 8 bases. CDR3 size: 14 residues. V lost 5 bases, J lost 5 bases, and 6 bases stayed unmatched. The germline gives CDR1 LNHDA, CDR2 SQIVND (reference sequence).